These 2 T cell receptor beta chains share one sample of origin, sequenced in a study of cytomegalovirus exposure and HLA in healthy donors. A multiplex PCR was run with 60 Vbeta primers and 13 Jbeta primers. Sequenced by immunoSEQ multiplex PCR; TCRdb stores in-frame clones only, minus some. This sample's table has fewer than 70,000 clones. The sample consisted of PBMCs. These receptors originate from a man under 40 in good health and CMV-seropositive.

The V gene is TRBV6-5, the J gene TRBJ2-7, with 7 bases aligning to TRBD1. Germline V gene data show CDR1 as MNHEY and CDR2 as SVGAGI. V was clipped by 0 bases and J by 5 bases; unmatched bases: 7. The CDR3 is 15 residues long. The CDR3 sequence: CASSYSLGGMDEQYF. In nucleotides, the CDR3 is TGTGCCAGCAGTTACTCGTTAGGGGGCATGGACGAGCAGTACTTC.

The gene calls are TRBV7-9 and TRBJ1-3; tentative D call: TRBD1 (5 bases). The CDR3 loop spans 13 amino acids. The V end was cut by 9 bases, the J end by 2 bases, with 11 bases between. Germline lookup yields CDR1 SEHNR and CDR2 FQNEAQ (reference sequence). Here the CDR3 reads CARGQLTGNTIYF. The CDR3 DNA follows: TGTGCCAGGGGGCAGCTTACTGGAAACACCATATATTTT.